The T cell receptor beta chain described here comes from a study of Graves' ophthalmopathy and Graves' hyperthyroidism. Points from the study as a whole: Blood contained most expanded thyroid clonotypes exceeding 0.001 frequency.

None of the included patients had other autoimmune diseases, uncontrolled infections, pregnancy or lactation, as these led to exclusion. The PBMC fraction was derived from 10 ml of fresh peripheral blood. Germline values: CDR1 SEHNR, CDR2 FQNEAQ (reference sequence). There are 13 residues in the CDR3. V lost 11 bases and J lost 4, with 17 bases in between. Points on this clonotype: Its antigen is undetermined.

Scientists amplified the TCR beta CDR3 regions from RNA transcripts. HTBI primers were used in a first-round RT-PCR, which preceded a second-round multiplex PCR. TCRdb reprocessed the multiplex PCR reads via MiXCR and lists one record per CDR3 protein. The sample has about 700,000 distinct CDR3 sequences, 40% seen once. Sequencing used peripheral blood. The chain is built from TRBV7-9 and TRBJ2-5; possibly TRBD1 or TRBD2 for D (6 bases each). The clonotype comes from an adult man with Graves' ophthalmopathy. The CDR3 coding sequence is TGTGCCGGGGCGGGACATCCAGCAGAGACCCAGTACTTC. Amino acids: CAGAGHPAETQYF.